These T cell receptor beta chains were read from a single sample in a study of vaccination and CD4 T cells after COVID-19. TCRdb reprocessed the PCR reads with MiXCR, giving one entry per CDR3 protein. The table records 5,500 to 9,000 distinct CDR3 sequences, approximately 24% of them present only once. These receptors are not linked to any known antigen. The sequencing here drew on CD4+ T cells from blood, cultured in vitro, taken after SARS-CoV-2 vaccination. Receptors were obtained from a human donor who had recovered from COVID-19. The CDR3 runs from the conserved cysteine through the conserved F or W. A D gene is named only where the DNA matches it firmly. Some rows mark clone size as missing; the rest say once, few, many or name a class of expanded clone.

V: TRBV20-1; J: TRBJ2-7; length: 14; D: .; size: .; CDR3: CSARDPLVTYEQYF; DNA: TGCAGTGCTAGAGATCCCCTAGTTACCTACGAGCAGTACTTC
V: TRBV7-9; J: TRBJ1-1; length: 13; D: .; size: few; CDR3: CASSLGGDTEAFF; DNA: TGTGCCAGCAGCTTAGGGGGGGACACTGAAGCTTTCTTT
V: TRBV20-1; J: TRBJ2-3; length: 11; D: .; size: few; CDR3: CSARDPPTQYF; DNA: TGCAGTGCTAGAGATCCCCCCACGCAGTATTTT
V: TRBV7-8; J: TRBJ2-7; length: 15; D: TRBD2; size: few; CDR3: CASTPGLAGWYEQYF; DNA: TGTGCCAGCACCCCTGGACTAGCGGGATGGTACGAGCAGTACTTC
V: TRBV28; J: TRBJ1-5; length: 11; D: .; size: few; CDR3: CASSWGGGWHF; DNA: TGTGCCAGCAGTTGGGGGGGTGGTTGGCATTTT
V: TRBV7-2; J: TRBJ2-1; length: 18; D: .; size: few; CDR3: CASSFRTSTWGVYNEQFF; DNA: TGTGCCAGCAGCTTTAGGACATCCACCTGGGGCGTCTACAATGAGCAGTTCTTC
V: TRBV7-9; J: TRBJ2-7; length: 14; D: .; size: few; CDR3: CASSLSGRNYEQYF; DNA: TGTGCCAGCAGCTTATCGGGGAGAAACTACGAGCAGTACTTC
V: TRBV7-9; J: TRBJ2-7; length: 14; D: .; size: few; CDR3: CASSLGRSSYEQYF; DNA: TGTGCCAGCAGCTTAGGCAGGAGCTCCTACGAGCAGTACTTC
V: TRBV20-1; J: TRBJ2-5; length: 12; D: .; size: medium-sized; CDR3: CSARPAQETQYF; DNA: TGCAGTGCTAGACCAGCTCAAGAGACCCAGTACTTC
V: TRBV6-2/TRBV6-3; J: TRBJ2-5; length: 15; D: .; size: medium-sized; CDR3: CASSYSTGALKGQYF; DNA: TGTGCCAGCAGTTACTCGACAGGTGCCCTCAAGGGACAGTACTTC
V: TRBV20-1; J: TRBJ2-2; length: 14; D: .; size: .; CDR3: CSARDPRSTGELFF; DNA: TGCAGTGCTAGAGATCCTCGTAGCACCGGGGAGCTGTTTTTT
V: TRBV7-9; J: TRBJ2-7; length: 11; D: .; size: few; CDR3: CAAGGQYEQYF; DNA: TGTGCGGCCGGGGGGCAGTACGAGCAGTACTTC
V: TRBV20-1; J: TRBJ2-7; length: 12; D: .; size: .; CDR3: CSARRERGEQYF; DNA: TGCAGTGCTAGAAGGGAACGCGGCGAGCAGTACTTC
V: TRBV28; J: TRBJ2-1; length: 15; D: TRBD2; size: .; CDR3: CASSFWAGVTNEQFF; DNA: TGTGCCAGCAGTTTTTGGGCGGGAGTCACGAATGAGCAGTTCTTC
V: TRBV19; J: TRBJ2-3; length: 12; D: .; size: few; CDR3: CASSNQGSTQYF; DNA: TGTGCCAGTAGTAATCAGGGTAGTACGCAGTATTTT
V: TRBV7-9; J: TRBJ2-5; length: 14; D: TRBD2; size: medium-sized; CDR3: CASRNSGGQETQYF; DNA: TGTGCCAGCAGAAACAGCGGGGGACAAGAGACCCAGTACTTC
V: TRBV27; J: TRBJ1-5; length: 15; D: .; size: .; CDR3: CASSFDRDTNQPQHF; DNA: TGTGCCAGCAGTTTTGATAGGGACACTAATCAGCCCCAGCATTTT
V: TRBV19; J: TRBJ1-5; length: 13; D: .; size: once; CDR3: CATRGPSSQPQHF; DNA: TGTGCCACCCGAGGACCGTCCTCTCAGCCCCAGCATTTT